This TCR beta chain was sequenced in a study of vaccination and CD4 T cells after COVID-19 (dated 2022 in TCRdb). About the full investigation: SARS-CoV-2 positivity had been established in the convalescent patients by nasal swab PCR, and mild disease was recorded in several of these patients and severe disease in one. In ten to eleven COVID-19 convalescent patients and a handful of infection-naive healthy vaccine recipients, the spike-specific CD4+ TCR repertoire before mRNA vaccination was compared with the repertoire after mRNA vaccination. Post-COVID blood samples were collected from convalescent patients a median of around 100 days after diagnosis, with a range of roughly 30 to 170 days. Control cultures received a CEFX viral epitope pool as the positive control, an HIV-1 Nef peptide pool as the negative control, or no peptide. Three convalescent patients gave samples both early after vaccination (day 14) and late after vaccination (days 161 to 241). Six males and four females were included in the convalescent cohort, with two Hispanic individuals, seven Caucasians, two Asians and one multiracial person represented. Culture stimuli were overlapping spike peptide pools from SARS-CoV-2 and from the common cold coronaviruses HCoV-NL63, HCoV-OC43 and HCoV-229E. Participants received two doses of either the Pfizer-BioNTech BNT162b2 vaccine (n=8) or the Moderna mRNA-1273 vaccine (n=2). Post-vaccine blood samples were taken a median of 72 days after the second vaccine dose, with a range of about 13 to 241 days.

Beyond this particular receptor, the publication reports: Among convalescent patients, a median about 87% of the SARS-CoV-2-reactive clones seen after vaccination appeared only after vaccination, which suggests priming specific to the vaccine. The number of convalescent patients in the study was relatively small, and the study did not examine early timepoints following natural infection. Of the vaccine-specific clones found in convalescent patients, nearly all (304 of 307) were mono-reactive for SARS-CoV-2 spike instead of being cross-reactive with common cold coronaviruses. An increase in the median number of SARS-CoV-2-reactive clonotypes from approximately 20 after infection to 38 after vaccination was observed, but the change was not found to be significant.

CDR1 and CDR2 are read off the germline V gene (reference sequence) as DFQATT and SNEGSKA. Relative to germline, V is missing 0 bases and J is missing 5 bases, with 5 bases of the junction outside any gene match. From cysteine to phenylalanine, the CDR3 is 16 amino acids long. Only the CDR3 part of the read is kept: 48 bases, read in frame from the first base. As concerns this clonotype: Its binding antigen is unknown. No much larger clone is present one base from it, and per-base qualities are unavailable.

What this sample's time point label stands for: late sampling 161 to 241 days after vaccination in a few convalescent patients. The treatment or condition label corresponds to: roughly 10-day PBMC culture with coronavirus spike peptide pools or control peptides (ViraFEST assay). The study used the ViraFEST assay, which expanded antigen-specific T cells with peptide pools and then identified expanded clonotypes by TCR sequencing. The convalescent patients' positive SARS-CoV-2 PCR tests fell between March and December 2020, which was before the Alpha, Beta and Delta variants emerged in the United States. Each well held around 2 million PBMCs cultured with around 9 ug/ml peptide pools in IMDM containing roughly 4.7% human AB serum and 9.5 to 10 IU/ml IL-2. Half of the culture medium was replaced with fresh IL-2-containing medium on days 3 and 7. Once the cells had been in culture for roughly 11 days, the EasySep CD4+ T cell isolation kit was used to isolate CD4+ T cells by negative selection. PBMCs were separated from whole blood using Ficoll-Paque Plus gradient centrifugation and then either used fresh or cryopreserved at -140C. Culture conditions were generally each tested in triplicate wells.

The library was obtained by PCR. TCR sequencing of DNA from cultured CD4+ T cells used the Oncomine TCR Beta short-read assay at the Johns Hopkins FTIC core. Genomic DNA was extracted from the cultured CD4+ T cells with the QIAamp micro DNA kit. Oncomine TCR Beta libraries made from cultured CD4+ T cells were pooled using unique dual indexes and sequenced on an Illumina iSeq 100. Concerning the study's data processing: Non-productive sequences were filtered out, and CDR3s that did not start with C, did not end with F or W, or were shorter than 7 amino acids were discarded. The MANAFEST web application was used to identify antigen-specific clonotypes by comparing peptide-stimulated wells against reference wells and other culture wells. For a clone to be called positive, the clone needed an FDR below 0.05, an odds ratio above 5, and a productive frequency above 0.1% in at least two of three replicate wells. Cross-reactive clonotypes were defined as significantly expanded in both SARS-CoV-2 spike wells and at least one common cold coronavirus spike condition. Similarity between CDR3 sequences was evaluated in R version 3.6.1 using Levenshtein distances (stringdist) and unrooted phylogenetic trees (ape). TCRdb handled the public reads itself, with Q25 trimming in fastp and clone calling in MiXCR, and kept productive beta chains. Each record represents a unique CDR3 protein, reported with the most common genes and DNA among its rows. TCRdb's processing, not the authors' own work, is the source of the V and J calls. The sample contains roughly 18,000 distinct CDR3 sequences, about 50% of them found a single time. The ten top clones hold around 20% of the sample.

This specimen was CD4+ T cells from blood, cultured in vitro, taken about 7 months after SARS-CoV-2 vaccination. The sequence derives from a human donor who had recovered from COVID-19. The rearranged chain carries TRBV20-1 and TRBJ1-5, with 12 middle bases fitting TRBD1. This receptor carries the CDR3 CSARDRDRGLDQPQHF. The bases read TGCAGTGCTAGAGATAGGGACAGGGGGCTTGATCAGCCCCAGCATTTT.